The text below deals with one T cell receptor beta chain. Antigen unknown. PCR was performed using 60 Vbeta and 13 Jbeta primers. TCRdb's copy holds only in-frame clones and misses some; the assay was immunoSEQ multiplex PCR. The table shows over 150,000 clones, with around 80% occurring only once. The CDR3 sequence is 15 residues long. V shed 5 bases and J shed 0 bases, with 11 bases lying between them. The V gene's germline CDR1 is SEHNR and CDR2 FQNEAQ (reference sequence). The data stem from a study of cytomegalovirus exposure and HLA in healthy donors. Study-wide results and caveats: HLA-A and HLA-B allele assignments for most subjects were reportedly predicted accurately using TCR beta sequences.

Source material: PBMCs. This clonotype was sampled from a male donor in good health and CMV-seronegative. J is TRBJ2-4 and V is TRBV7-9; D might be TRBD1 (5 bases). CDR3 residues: CASSRQILAKNIQYF. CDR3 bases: TGTGCCAGCAGCAGACAGATTCTAGCCAAAAACATTCAGTACTTC. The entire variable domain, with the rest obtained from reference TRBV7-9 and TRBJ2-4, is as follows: DTGVSQNPRHKITKRGQNVTFRCDPISEHNRLYWYRQTLGQGPEFLTYFQNEAQLEKSRLLSDRFSAERPKGSFSTLEIQRTEQGDSAMYLCASSRQILAKNIQYFGAGTRLSVL.